One sample yielded the 5 T cell receptor beta chains listed below, sequenced in a study of tumor and adjacent non-tumor tissue in lung cancer. This sample's RNA came from whole unsorted tissue. The library came from three nested PCR rounds adapted from ARM-PCR protocols. TCRdb ran MiXCR on the multiplex PCR reads and lists one entry per CDR3 protein. This table has 70,000 to 80,000 distinct CDR3 sequences, approximately 72% appearing once. Material for sequencing was lung tumor tissue. These receptors all stem from a woman aged 40 to 50 with non-small cell lung cancer.

Note on this clonotype: Since the CDR3 does not end with the conserved phenylalanine or tryptophan, this likely comes from a read error. This chain connects TRBV28 to TRBJ1-1, with a weak D call TRBD1 (6 bases). The CDR3 loop spans 14 amino acids. Germline-derived CDR1 and CDR2 are MDHEN and SYDVKM. CDR3 region: CTSRVSGVVTEAFI. The CDR3 DNA reads as TGTACCAGCAGGGTGTCAGGGGTGGTGACTGAAGCTTTCATT.

The chain recombines TRBV5-6 with TRBJ1-1; D may be TRBD1 (5 bases). This CDR3 is 14 amino acids long. The ends were cut back, 4 bases at V and 14 bases at J, with 24 bases in the middle. CDR1 is SGHDT and CDR2 is YYEEEE in the germline V gene. DNA of the CDR3: TGTGCCAGCAGCGGTCAGGGTCGAAACTCTGAAACCTTCTTT. Translated: CASSGQGRNSETFF.

A remark on this clonotype: Sequence at one end of the junction differs from germline and may be a read error. The V gene is TRBV29-1, the J gene TRBJ1-4; D might be TRBD1 (5 bases). Germline-derived CDR1 and CDR2 are SQVTM and ANQGSEA. This CDR3 is built from 14 residues. CDR3 loop: CSVQTGYPNGKLFF. Here the CDR3 DNA reads TGCAGCGTACAAACAGGATATCCGAATGGAAAACTGTTTTTT.

In this sample, this clonotype turned up many times. This sequence joins TRBV7-8 and TRBJ2-1; tentatively, D is TRBD2 (6 bases). V was cut by 7 bases and J by 6 bases, with 13 bases left in between. CDR1 and CDR2 from the germline V gene are SGHVS and FQNEAQ. The CDR3 has 13 residues. The CDR3 region is CASTGDPANEQFF. Here the CDR3 DNA reads TGTGCCAGCACGGGAGACCCCGCCAATGAGCAGTTCTTC.

The gene calls are TRBV7-9 and TRBJ2-3; TRBD1 aligns across 9 bases. The CDR3 is 14 amino acids. V lost 5 bases and J lost 5; bases outside the gene matches: 5. Germline CDR1 and CDR2: SEHNR and FQNEAQ (reference sequence). The CDR3, as DNA: TGTGCCAGCAGCACAGGGGGCTACAGAGATACGCAGTATTTT. This codes for CASSTGGYRDTQYF.